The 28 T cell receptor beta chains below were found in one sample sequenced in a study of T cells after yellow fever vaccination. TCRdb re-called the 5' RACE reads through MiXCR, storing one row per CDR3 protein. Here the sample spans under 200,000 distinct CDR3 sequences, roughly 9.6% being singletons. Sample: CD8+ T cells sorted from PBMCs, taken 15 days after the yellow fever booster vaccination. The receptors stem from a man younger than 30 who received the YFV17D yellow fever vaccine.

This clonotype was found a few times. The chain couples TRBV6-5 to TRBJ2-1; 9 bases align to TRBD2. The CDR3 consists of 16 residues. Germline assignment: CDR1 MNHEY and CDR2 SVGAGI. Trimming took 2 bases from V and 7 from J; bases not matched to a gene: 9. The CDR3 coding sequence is TGTGCCAGCAGTTACAGGTGGCGGGGGGGCGAAAATGAGCAGTTCTTC. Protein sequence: CASSYRWRGGENEQFF.

The CDR3 coding sequence is TGCGCCAGCAGCATAGCCGGGACAGGTTCTGGCTACACCTTC. It translates to CASSIAGTGSGYTF. The V and J genes are TRBV5-1 and TRBJ1-2; TRBD1 matches 8 bases. Looked up from germline, CDR1 is SGHRS and CDR2 is YFSETQ. J was trimmed by 7 bases and V by 4 bases; bases with no gene match: 9. There are 14 residues in the CDR3.

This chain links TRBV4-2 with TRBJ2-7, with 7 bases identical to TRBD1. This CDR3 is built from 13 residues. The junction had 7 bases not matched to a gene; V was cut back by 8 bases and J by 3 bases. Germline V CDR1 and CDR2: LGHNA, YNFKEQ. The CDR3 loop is CASVGTESYEQYF. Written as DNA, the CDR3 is TGTGCCAGCGTCGGGACAGAGAGCTACGAGCAGTACTTC.

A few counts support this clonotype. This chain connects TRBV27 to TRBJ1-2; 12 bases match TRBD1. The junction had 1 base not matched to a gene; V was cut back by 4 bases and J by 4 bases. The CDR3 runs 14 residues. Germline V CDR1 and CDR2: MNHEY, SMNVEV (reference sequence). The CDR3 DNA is TGTGCCAGCAGTTCGGGACAGGGGGCCTATGGCTACACCTTC. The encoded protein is CASSSGQGAYGYTF.

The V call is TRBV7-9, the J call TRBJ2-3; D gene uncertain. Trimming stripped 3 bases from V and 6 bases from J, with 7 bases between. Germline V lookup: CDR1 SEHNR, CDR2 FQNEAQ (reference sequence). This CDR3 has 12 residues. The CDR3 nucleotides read TGTGCCAGCAGCTTCGAAGGCGATACGCAGTATTTT. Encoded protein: CASSFEGDTQYF.

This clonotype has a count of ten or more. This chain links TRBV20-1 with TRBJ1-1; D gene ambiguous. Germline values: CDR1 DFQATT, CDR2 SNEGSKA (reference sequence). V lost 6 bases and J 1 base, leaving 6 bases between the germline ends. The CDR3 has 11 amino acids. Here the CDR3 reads CSAARNTEAFF. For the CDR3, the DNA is TGCAGTGCCGCACGGAACACTGAAGCTTTCTTT.

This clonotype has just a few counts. The CDR3 sequence: CASSLSESGSYNEQFF. DNA for the CDR3: TGTGCCAGCAGCTTGTCGGAGTCCGGCTCCTACAATGAGCAGTTCTTC. The chain links TRBV7-9 to TRBJ2-1; D is uncertain. V was clipped by 3 bases and J by 0 bases, with 12 bases between them. Germline CDR1 is SEHNR and CDR2 is FQNEAQ (reference sequence). This CDR3 has 16 residues.

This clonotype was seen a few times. The CDR3 spells CASRQGLRWEKLFF. CDR3 in DNA: TGCGCCAGCAGACAGGGGCTTCGGTGGGAAAAACTGTTTTTT. The J gene is TRBJ1-4, the V gene TRBV10-2; 7 bases map to TRBD1. The V gene's germline CDR1 is WSHSY and CDR2 SAAADI. The CDR3 covers 14 residues. Trimming took 6 bases from V and 8 from J; bases not matched to a gene: 9.

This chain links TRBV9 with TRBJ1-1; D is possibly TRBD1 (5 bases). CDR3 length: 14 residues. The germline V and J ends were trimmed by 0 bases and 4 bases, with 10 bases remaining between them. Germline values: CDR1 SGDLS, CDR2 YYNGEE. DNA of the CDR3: TGTGCCAGCAGCGTAGTCGGGGGAGGCACTGAAGCTTTCTTT. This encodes CASSVVGGGTEAFF.

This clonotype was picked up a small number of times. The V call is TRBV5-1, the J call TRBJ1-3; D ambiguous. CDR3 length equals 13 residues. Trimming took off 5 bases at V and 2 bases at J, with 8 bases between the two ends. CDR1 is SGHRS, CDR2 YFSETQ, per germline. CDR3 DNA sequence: TGCGCCAGCAGGCCCGAGGCTGGAAACACCATATATTTT. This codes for CASRPEAGNTIYF.

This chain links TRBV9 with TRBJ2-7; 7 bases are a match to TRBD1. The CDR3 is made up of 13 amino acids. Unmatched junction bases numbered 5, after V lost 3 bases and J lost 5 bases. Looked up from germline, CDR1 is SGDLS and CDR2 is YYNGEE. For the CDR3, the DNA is TGTGCCAGCAGCGCATACAGGGGTGACGAGCAGTACTTC. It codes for CASSAYRGDEQYF.

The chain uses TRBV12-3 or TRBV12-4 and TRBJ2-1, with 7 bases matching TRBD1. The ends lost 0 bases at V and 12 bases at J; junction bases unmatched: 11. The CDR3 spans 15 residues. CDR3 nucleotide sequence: TGTGCCAGCAGTTTAGCGCAAGACAGGGTTGGAAGGCAGTTCTTC. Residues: CASSLAQDRVGRQFF.

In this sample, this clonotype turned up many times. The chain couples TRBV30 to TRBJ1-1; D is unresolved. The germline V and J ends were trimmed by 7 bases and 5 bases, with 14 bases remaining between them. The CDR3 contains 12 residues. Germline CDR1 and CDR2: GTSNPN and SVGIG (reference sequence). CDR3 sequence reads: CAYLPPVTEAFF. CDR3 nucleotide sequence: TGTGCCTACCTACCCCCGGTGACTGAAGCTTTCTTT.

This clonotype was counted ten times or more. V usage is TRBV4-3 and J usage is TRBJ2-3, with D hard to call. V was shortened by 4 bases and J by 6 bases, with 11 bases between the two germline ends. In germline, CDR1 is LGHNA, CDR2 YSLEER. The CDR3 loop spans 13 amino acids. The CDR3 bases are TGCGCCAGCAGCCCTGAAAATAGCGATACGCAGTATTTT. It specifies CASSPENSDTQYF.

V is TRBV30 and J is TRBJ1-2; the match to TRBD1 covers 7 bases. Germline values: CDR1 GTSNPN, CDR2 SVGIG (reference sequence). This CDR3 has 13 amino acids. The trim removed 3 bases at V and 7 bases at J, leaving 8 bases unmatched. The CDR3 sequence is CAWSQGGLTGYTF. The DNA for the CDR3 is TGTGCCTGGAGCCAGGGGGGACTTACTGGCTACACCTTC. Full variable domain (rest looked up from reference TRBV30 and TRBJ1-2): SQTIHQWPATLVQPVGSPLSLECTVEGTSNPNLYWYRQAAGRGLQLLFYSVGIGQISSEVPQNLSASRPQDRQFILSSKKLLLSDSGFYLCAWSQGGLTGYTFGSGTRLTVV.

The CDR3 DNA is TGTGCCAGCAGCTGGGACGGCAGCAATCAGCCCCAGCATTTT. Amino acids: CASSWDGSNQPQHF. This chain joins TRBV12-3 or TRBV12-4 and TRBJ1-5; D is possibly TRBD1 (5 bases). V was clipped by 6 bases and J by 1 base, with 10 bases between them. The length of the CDR3 is 14 residues.

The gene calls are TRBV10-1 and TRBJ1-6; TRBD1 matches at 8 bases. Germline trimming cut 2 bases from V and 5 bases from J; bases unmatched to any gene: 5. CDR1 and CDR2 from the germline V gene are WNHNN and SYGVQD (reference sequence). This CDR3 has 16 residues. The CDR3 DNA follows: TGCGCCAGCAGTGAGCCGGGACAGGAAGATAATTCACCCCTCCACTTT. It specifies CASSEPGQEDNSPLHF.

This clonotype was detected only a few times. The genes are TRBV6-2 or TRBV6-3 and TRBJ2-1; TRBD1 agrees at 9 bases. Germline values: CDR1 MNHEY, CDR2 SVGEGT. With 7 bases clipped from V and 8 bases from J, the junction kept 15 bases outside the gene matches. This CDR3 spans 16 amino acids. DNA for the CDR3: TGTGCCAGCACCCACCCCCTTGGACAGGGGCTTGATGAGCAGTTCTTC. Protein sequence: CASTHPLGQGLDEQFF.

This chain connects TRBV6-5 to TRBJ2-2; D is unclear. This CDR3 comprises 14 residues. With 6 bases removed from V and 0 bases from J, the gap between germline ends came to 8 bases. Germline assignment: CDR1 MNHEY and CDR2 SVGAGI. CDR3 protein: CASSPHPNTGELFF. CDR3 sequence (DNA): TGTGCCAGCAGCCCTCACCCGAACACCGGGGAGCTGTTTTTT.

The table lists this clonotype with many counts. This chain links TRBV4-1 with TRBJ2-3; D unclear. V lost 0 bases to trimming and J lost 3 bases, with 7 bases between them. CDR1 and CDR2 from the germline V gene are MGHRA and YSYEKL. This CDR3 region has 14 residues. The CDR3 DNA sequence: TGCGCCAGCAGCCAAGAGGTGGGGACAGATACGCAGTATTTT. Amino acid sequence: CASSQEVGTDTQYF.

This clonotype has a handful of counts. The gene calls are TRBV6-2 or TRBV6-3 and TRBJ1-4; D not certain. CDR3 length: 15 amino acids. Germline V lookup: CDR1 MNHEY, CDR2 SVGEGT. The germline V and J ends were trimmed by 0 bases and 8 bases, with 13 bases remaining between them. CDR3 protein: CASSYSRTRHEKLFF. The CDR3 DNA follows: TGTGCCAGCAGTTACTCCCGGACTCGCCACGAAAAACTGTTTTTT.

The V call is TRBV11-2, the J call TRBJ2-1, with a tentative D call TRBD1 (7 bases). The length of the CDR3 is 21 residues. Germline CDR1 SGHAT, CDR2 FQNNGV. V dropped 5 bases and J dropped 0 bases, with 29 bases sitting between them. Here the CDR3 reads CASSQRPTGVRTGASYNEQFF. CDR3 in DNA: TGTGCCAGCAGCCAAAGGCCCACAGGGGTCCGGACGGGGGCCTCCTACAATGAGCAGTTCTTC.

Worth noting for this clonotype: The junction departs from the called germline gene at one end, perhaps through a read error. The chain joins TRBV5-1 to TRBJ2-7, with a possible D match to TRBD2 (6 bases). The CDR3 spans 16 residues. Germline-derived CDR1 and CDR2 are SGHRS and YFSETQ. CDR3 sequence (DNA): TGCGCCAGCAGCAGTGAGGGAGGTCCTATCTCCCACGAGCAGTACTTC. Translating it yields CASSSEGGPISHEQYF.

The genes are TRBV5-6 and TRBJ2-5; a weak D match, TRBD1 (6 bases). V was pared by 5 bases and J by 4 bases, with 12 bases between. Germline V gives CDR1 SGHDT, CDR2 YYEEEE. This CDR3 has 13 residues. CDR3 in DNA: TGTGCCAGCAGACTAGAGGGGGTAGAGACCCAGTACTTC. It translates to CASRLEGVETQYF.

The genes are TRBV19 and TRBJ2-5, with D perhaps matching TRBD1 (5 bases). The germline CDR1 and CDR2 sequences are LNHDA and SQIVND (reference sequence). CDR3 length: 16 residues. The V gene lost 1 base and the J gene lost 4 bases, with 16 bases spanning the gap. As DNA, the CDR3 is TGTGCCAGTAGTATAGGGACCAGGGCTGAACGAGAGACCCAGTACTTC. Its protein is CASSIGTRAERETQYF.

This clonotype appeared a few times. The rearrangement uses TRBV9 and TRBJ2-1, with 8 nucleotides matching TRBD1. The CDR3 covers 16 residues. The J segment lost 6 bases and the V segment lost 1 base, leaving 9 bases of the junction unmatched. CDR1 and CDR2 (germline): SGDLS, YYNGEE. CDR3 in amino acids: CASSVYSRTGFNEQFF. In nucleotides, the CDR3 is TGTGCCAGCAGCGTATACTCCAGGACAGGGTTCAATGAGCAGTTCTTC.

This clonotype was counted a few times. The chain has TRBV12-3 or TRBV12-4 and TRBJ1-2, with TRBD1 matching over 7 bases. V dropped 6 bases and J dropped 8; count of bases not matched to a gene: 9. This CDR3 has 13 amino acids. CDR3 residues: CASRTTGPYGYTF. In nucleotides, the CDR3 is TGTGCCAGCAGGACGACAGGGCCATACGGCTACACCTTC.

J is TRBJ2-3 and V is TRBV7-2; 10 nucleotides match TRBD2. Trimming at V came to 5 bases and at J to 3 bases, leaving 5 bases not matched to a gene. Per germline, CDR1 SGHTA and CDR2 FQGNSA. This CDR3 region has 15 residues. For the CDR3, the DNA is TGTGCCAGCAGCAAGGGACTAGCGAGTACAGATACGCAGTATTTT. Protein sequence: CASSKGLASTDTQYF.